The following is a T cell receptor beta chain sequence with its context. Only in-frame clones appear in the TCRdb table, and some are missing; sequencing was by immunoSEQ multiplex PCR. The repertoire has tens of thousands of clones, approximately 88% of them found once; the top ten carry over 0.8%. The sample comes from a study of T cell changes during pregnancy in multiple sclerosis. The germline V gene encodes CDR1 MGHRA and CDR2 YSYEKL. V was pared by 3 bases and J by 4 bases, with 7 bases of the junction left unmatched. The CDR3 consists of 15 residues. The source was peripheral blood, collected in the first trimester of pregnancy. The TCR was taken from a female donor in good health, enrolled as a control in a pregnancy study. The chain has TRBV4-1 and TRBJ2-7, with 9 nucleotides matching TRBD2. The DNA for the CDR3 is TGCGCCAGCAGCCAGGAAAGCGGGGGGTGGTACGAGCAGTACTTC. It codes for CASSQESGGWYEQYF.